The next 9 T cell receptor beta chains were all read from a single sample in a study of tumor-infiltrating lymphocytes in localized non-small cell lung cancer. TCRdb's table, derived via immunoSEQ multiplex PCR, lists solely in-frame clones and lacks some. The sample has 4,000 to 6,000 clones; about 70% are singletons. The sequenced sample consisted of lung tumor tissue. The receptors shown here come from a human donor with non-small cell lung cancer.

V and J are TRBV7-8 and TRBJ2-3, with D perhaps matching TRBD2 (6 bases). The V gene's germline CDR1 is SGHVS and CDR2 FQNEAQ. This CDR3 contains 14 residues. V lost 3 bases to trimming and J lost 7 bases, with 14 bases between them. The CDR3 region is CASSFRRGWNTQYF. CDR3 DNA sequence: TGTGCCAGCAGCTTTAGGCGGGGATGGAATACGCAGTATTTT. Using reference TRBV7-8 and TRBJ2-3 for the parts outside the CDR3, the full variable domain is GAGVSQSPRYKVAKRGQDVALRCDPISGHVSLFWYQQALGQGPEFLTYFQNEAQLDKSGLPSDRFFAERPEGSVSTLKIQRTQQEDSAVYLCASSFRRGWNTQYFGPGTRLTVL.

V usage is TRBV7-9 and J usage is TRBJ1-1; 8 positions agree with TRBD1. The V and J ends lost 8 bases and 3 bases, in that order; junction bases with no gene match: 8. This CDR3 is 14 amino acids long. CDR1 and CDR2 from the germline V gene are SEHNR and FQNEAQ (reference sequence). The chain's CDR3 is CASGWTGRDTEAFF. CDR3 DNA sequence: TGTGCCAGCGGCTGGACAGGGAGGGACACTGAAGCTTTCTTT. The full variable domain, its missing parts supplied by reference TRBV7-9 and TRBJ1-1, is DTGVSQNPRHKITKRGQNVTFRCDPISEHNRLYWYRQTLGQGPEFLTYFQNEAQLEKSRLLSDRFSAERPKGSFSTLEIQRTEQGDSAMYLCASGWTGRDTEAFFGQGTRLTVV.

The DNA for the CDR3 is TGTGCCAGCAGGGAAGGGGTATCCTACGAGCAGTACGTC. This translates into CASREGVSYEQYV. The gene calls are TRBV7-8 and TRBJ2-7, with D perhaps matching TRBD1 (5 bases). The CDR3 extends over 13 amino acids. The V end lost 6 bases, the J end lost 1 base, and 10 bases lay between the germline ends. From germline, CDR1 is SGHVS and CDR2 FQNEAQ.

This clone was recorded only once. One end of the junction is discordant with germline, which a read error may explain. This rearrangement joins TRBV7-9 to TRBJ2-7, with D possibly matching TRBD2 (5 bases). The CDR3 spans 14 residues. CDR1 is SEHNR and CDR2 is FQNEAQ in the germline V gene (reference sequence). As DNA, the CDR3 is TGCGCCAGCAGCCAAGGCTATAATTTAGCGGAGCAGTACTTC. Protein product: CASSQGYNLAEQYF.

The rearrangement links TRBV19 to TRBJ1-1; D possibly corresponds to TRBD1 (6 bases). Germline V gene sequence: CDR1 LNHDA, CDR2 SQIVND (reference sequence). Between the trimmed V and J ends, which lost 5 bases and 6 bases, there was a span of 16 bases. CDR3 length: 14 amino acids. CDR3 DNA sequence: TGTGCCAGTAGTGAAGGGGGAAGGTCGGCTGAAGCTTTCTTT. Translation: CASSEGGRSAEAFF.

The genes are TRBV5-4 and TRBJ2-2; no clear D gene. The CDR3 consists of 13 residues. CDR1 and CDR2 from the germline V gene are SGHNT and YYREEE (reference sequence). V was cut by 2 bases and J by 6 bases, with 8 bases left in between. CDR3 region: CASSLEVSGELFF. CDR3 in DNA: TGTGCCAGCAGCTTAGAAGTTTCCGGGGAGCTGTTTTTT.

The chain employs TRBV9 and TRBJ1-3; no firm D call. Germline V gives CDR1 SGDLS, CDR2 YYNGEE. The V and J ends lost 0 bases and 0 bases respectively, with 7 bases between them. This CDR3 spans 15 amino acids. For the CDR3, the DNA is TGTGCCAGCAGCGTAGGGGCGATCTCTGGAAACACCATATATTTT. It yields the protein CASSVGAISGNTIYF.

The chain combines TRBV2 with TRBJ2-7, with no clear D. Germline values: CDR1 SNHLY, CDR2 FYNNEI. The V end lost 7 bases, the J end lost 3 bases, and 13 bases lay between the germline ends. This CDR3 is 13 amino acids long. CDR3 region: CASISAPGYEQYF. The CDR3, as DNA: TGTGCCAGCATTTCCGCCCCGGGCTACGAGCAGTACTTC. The full variable domain, its missing parts supplied by reference TRBV2 and TRBJ2-7, is EPEVTQTPSHQVTQMGQEVILRCVPISNHLYFYWYRQILGQKVEFLVSFYNNEISEKSEIFDDQFSVERPDGSNFTLKIRSTKLEDSAMYFCASISAPGYEQYFGPGTRLTVT.

This chain joins TRBV4-3 and TRBJ2-4; D unclear. This CDR3 has 13 residues. From germline, CDR1 is LGHNA and CDR2 YSLEER. V dropped 0 bases and J dropped 6 bases, with 6 bases sitting between them. This CDR3 is CASSQEWGNIQYF. CDR3 bases: TGCGCCAGCAGCCAAGAGTGGGGAAACATTCAGTACTTC.